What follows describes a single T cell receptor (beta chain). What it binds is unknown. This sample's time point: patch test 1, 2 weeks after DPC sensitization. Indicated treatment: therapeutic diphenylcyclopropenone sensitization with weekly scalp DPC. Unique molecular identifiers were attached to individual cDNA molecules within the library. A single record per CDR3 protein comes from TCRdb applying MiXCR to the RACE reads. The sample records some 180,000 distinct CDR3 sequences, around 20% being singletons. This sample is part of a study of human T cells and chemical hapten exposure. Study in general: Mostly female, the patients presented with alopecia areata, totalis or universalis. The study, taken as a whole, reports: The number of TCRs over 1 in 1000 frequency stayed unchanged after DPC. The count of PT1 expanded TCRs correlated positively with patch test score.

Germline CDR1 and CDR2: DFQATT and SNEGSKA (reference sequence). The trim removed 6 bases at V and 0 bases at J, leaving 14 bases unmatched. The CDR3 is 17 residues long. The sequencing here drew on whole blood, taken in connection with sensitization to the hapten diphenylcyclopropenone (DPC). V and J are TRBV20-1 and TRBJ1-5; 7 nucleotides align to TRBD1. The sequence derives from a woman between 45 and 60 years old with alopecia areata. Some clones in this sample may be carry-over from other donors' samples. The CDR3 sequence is CSAQTGRAMTSNQPQHF. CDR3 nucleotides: TGCAGTGCACAGACAGGGAGGGCTATGACTAGCAATCAGCCCCAGCATTTT.